What follows are 26 T cell receptor beta chains derived from one specimen sequenced in a study of control samples from healthy donors and cancer patients. Assay used: immunoSEQ multiplex PCR; TCRdb lists only in-frame clones, some missing. The data contain about 12,000 clones, approximately 94% of them singletons. The sequenced material came from PBMCs. The receptors stem from a man in his 70s with head and neck cancer.

The rearrangement joins TRBV2 to TRBJ1-4; TRBD1 agrees at 9 bases. From germline, CDR1 is SNHLY and CDR2 FYNNEI. The junction had 18 bases not matched to a gene; V was cut back by 8 bases and J by 2 bases. This CDR3 comprises 19 residues. The CDR3 DNA reads as TGTGCCAGCCACCCTCCCACCGGGACAGGGATAGGGACTAATGAAAAACTGTTTTTT. Amino acids: CASHPPTGTGIGTNEKLFF.

The rearrangement uses TRBV7-9 and TRBJ1-4; tentatively, D is TRBD1 (6 bases). CDR3 length equals 16 residues. Germline V gene sequence: CDR1 SEHNR, CDR2 FQNEAQ (reference sequence). Trimming cost V 5 bases and J 10 bases, with 23 bases left between them. The CDR3 is CASSPVGGPLGAKLFF. The DNA of the CDR3 is TGTGCCAGCAGCCCAGTGGGGGGGCCCCTAGGCGCAAAACTGTTTTTT.

The V call is TRBV27, the J call TRBJ1-2; TRBD1 matches 9 bases. Trimming cost V 3 bases and J 5 bases; bases outside gene matches: 16. The CDR3 is 18 residues long. Looked up from germline, CDR1 is MNHEY and CDR2 is SMNVEV (reference sequence). CDR3 in DNA: TGTGCCAGCAGTTTTGCGGTGGACAGGGGCACCCCGGGGTATGGCTACACCTTC. It translates to CASSFAVDRGTPGYGYTF.

The V and J genes are TRBV7-9 and TRBJ2-3; TRBD2 matches at 10 bases. This CDR3 has 17 amino acids. The V segment lost 1 base and the J segment 2 bases; nucleotides outside the gene matches: 6. CDR1 and CDR2 from the germline V gene are SEHNR and FQNEAQ (reference sequence). The CDR3 nucleotides are TGTGCCAGCAGCTTAGGGAGCGGGAGGGGATCCACAGATACGCAGTATTTT. It is translated as CASSLGSGRGSTDTQYF.

The chain is built from TRBV2 and TRBJ2-3; D not resolved. The ends were cut back, 6 bases at V and 5 bases at J, with 9 bases in the middle. CDR1 is SNHLY and CDR2 is FYNNEI in the germline V gene. CDR3 size: 12 residues. The CDR3 loop reads CASSPLRDTQYF. CDR3 DNA: TGTGCCAGCAGCCCCCTCAGAGATACGCAGTATTTT.

The chain joins TRBV6-4 to TRBJ2-7, with 11 bases identical to TRBD1. The V gene end was trimmed by 5 bases and the J gene end by 1 base; junction bases not matched to a gene: 4. In germline, CDR1 is MRHNA, CDR2 SNTAGT. The CDR3 sequence is 15 residues long. CDR3 DNA: TGTGCCAGCAGTCCCGGGACAGGGGGTTCCTACGAGCAGTACTTC. It yields the protein CASSPGTGGSYEQYF.

The gene calls are TRBV5-1 and TRBJ2-1; TRBD2 matches 9 bases. V shed 4 bases and J 9 bases; nucleotides not matched to a gene: 5. Looked up from germline, CDR1 is SGHRS and CDR2 is YFSETQ. The CDR3 length is 13 residues. The chain's CDR3 is CASSLGLAVEQFF. The CDR3 nucleotides read TGCGCCAGCAGCCTGGGACTAGCAGTTGAGCAGTTCTTC.

The chain joins TRBV29-1 to TRBJ2-1; D gene uncertain. The ends were cut back, 4 bases at V and 7 bases at J, with 14 bases in the middle. The CDR3 is made up of 13 amino acids. CDR1 and CDR2 from the germline V gene are SQVTM and ANQGSEA. CDR3 coding DNA: TGCAGCGTTGGTGGGCAGGTGGGGAATGAGCAGTTCTTC. As protein: CSVGGQVGNEQFF.

The chain is built from TRBV3-1 (or the pseudogene TRBV3-2) and TRBJ2-1, with D perhaps matching TRBD1 (6 bases). Germline V gene sequence: CDR1 LGHDT, CDR2 YNNKEL (reference sequence). The CDR3 is 15 residues long. V was clipped by 3 bases and J by 0 bases, with 9 bases between them. The CDR3: CASSQGARSYNEQFF. The DNA for the CDR3 is TGTGCCAGCAGCCAGGGGGCCCGCTCCTACAATGAGCAGTTCTTC.

This sequence joins TRBV5-1 and TRBJ2-3, with unresolved D. The CDR3 is made up of 11 amino acids. Per germline, CDR1 SGHRS and CDR2 YFSETQ. Between the trimmed V and J ends, which lost 9 bases and 4 bases, there was a span of 9 bases. This CDR3 is CATRAADTQYF. Here the CDR3 DNA reads TGCGCCACCCGGGCGGCAGATACGCAGTATTTT.

V gene TRBV2 combines with J gene TRBJ2-7; D gene unclear. This CDR3 is built from 11 residues. Germline V gives CDR1 SNHLY, CDR2 FYNNEI. Between the trimmed V and J ends, which lost 5 bases and 5 bases, there was a span of 7 bases. CDR3 nucleotide sequence: TGTGCCAGCAGTTACATGGACGAGCAGTACTTC. Its protein is CASSYMDEQYF.

V and J are TRBV5-8 and TRBJ2-5, with TRBD2 identical over 11 bases. Trimming removed 7 bases from V and 2 bases from J; junction bases left unmatched: 7. This CDR3 comprises 15 residues. The germline gives CDR1 SGHTS, CDR2 YDEGEE. DNA for the CDR3: TGTGCCAGCGGCACCTTAGCGGGGGGGCAAGAGACCCAGTACTTC. Translated: CASGTLAGGQETQYF.

This chain connects TRBV5-1 to TRBJ2-7, with D perhaps matching TRBD1 (5 bases). CDR1 SGHRS and CDR2 YFSETQ come from the germline V gene. The CDR3 sequence is 14 residues long. The ends were cut back, 0 bases at V and 7 bases at J, with 14 bases in the middle. The DNA of the CDR3 is TGCGCCAGCAGCTTGGACCAGGGCCTTAGGGAGCAGTACTTC. Its protein product is CASSLDQGLREQYF.

The V and J genes are TRBV7-3 and TRBJ2-1; 7 bases map to TRBD2. CDR3 length: 18 residues. Germline CDR1 reads SGHTA; CDR2 reads FQGTGA. Unmatched junction bases numbered 17, after V lost 5 bases and J lost 4 bases. CDR3 residues: CASSTPGLGGSAYNEQFF. In nucleotides, the CDR3 is TGTGCCAGCAGCACCCCTGGATTGGGCGGGAGCGCATACAATGAGCAGTTCTTC. Full variable domain (outside the CDR3, taken from reference TRBV7-3 and TRBJ2-1): GAGVSQTPSNKVTEKGKYVELRCDPISGHTALYWYRQSLGQGPEFLIYFQGTGAADDSGLPNDRFFAVRPEGSVSTLKIQRTERGDSAVYLCASSTPGLGGSAYNEQFFGPGTRLTVL.

The chain is built from TRBV4-1 and TRBJ2-7; D is unclear. Germline V gives CDR1 MGHRA, CDR2 YSYEKL. The CDR3 extends over 13 amino acids. V lost 0 bases and J lost 4, with 7 bases in between. CDR3 DNA sequence: TGCGCCAGCAGCCAAGAGTCCGCATACGAGCAGTACTTC. It translates to CASSQESAYEQYF.

The gene calls are TRBV5-5 and TRBJ2-7, with 9 bases fitting TRBD1. CDR1 is SGHKS and CDR2 is YYEKEE in the germline V gene (reference sequence). Losses at the gene ends were 0 bases for V and 2 bases for J; bases not matched to a gene: 6. The length of the CDR3 is 16 residues. The CDR3 sequence is CASSLGPGQGTYEQYF. The CDR3 nucleotides read TGTGCCAGCAGCTTGGGACCGGGACAGGGAACCTACGAGCAGTACTTC.

This clone showed up just a few times. The chain joins TRBV4-1 to TRBJ1-5; TRBD1 is a possible D gene (6 bases). Trimming took off 1 base at V and 9 bases at J, with 10 bases between the two ends. This CDR3 comprises 13 residues. CDR1 MGHRA and CDR2 YSYEKL come from the germline V gene. The CDR3 sequence: CASSQGGARPQHF. The CDR3 coding sequence is TGCGCCAGCAGCCAAGGGGGGGCCCGGCCCCAGCATTTT.

The rearrangement joins TRBV29-1 to TRBJ1-2; D gene unclear. Trimming removed 4 bases from V and 7 bases from J, with 13 bases in between. This CDR3 has 12 residues. CDR1 and CDR2 (germline): SQVTM, ANQGSEA. CDR3 DNA: TGCAGCGTTGTAGGACCGTCCGTTGGCTACACCTTC. It is translated as CSVVGPSVGYTF.

V and J are TRBV10-3 and TRBJ2-7, with 7 bases fitting TRBD2. The CDR3 is 14 amino acids. CDR1 is ENHRY and CDR2 is SYGVKD in the germline V gene. Germline trimming cut 9 bases from V and 0 bases from J; bases unmatched to any gene: 8. The CDR3 nucleotides read TGTGCCATGGGAAGCGGGACCGGCTCCTACGAGCAGTACTTC. It specifies CAMGSGTGSYEQYF.

The V and J genes are TRBV5-1 and TRBJ2-2; TRBD1 aligns across 9 bases. Germline CDR1 is SGHRS and CDR2 is YFSETQ. CDR3 length equals 16 residues. Trimming took 4 bases from V and 4 from J; bases not matched to a gene: 8. CDR3 coding DNA: TGCGCCAGCAGCGGGGAGGGACAGGGCTTCACCGGGGAGCTGTTTTTT. It translates to CASSGEGQGFTGELFF.

The chain joins TRBV3-1 (or the pseudogene TRBV3-2) to TRBJ1-4; unclear D gene. Trimming removed 0 bases at V and 7 bases at J, with 12 bases between. CDR3 length: 15 residues. Germline CDR1 and CDR2: LGHDT and YNNKEL (reference sequence). CDR3 loop: CASSQDSRGGEKLFF. DNA for the CDR3: TGTGCCAGCAGCCAAGATTCACGGGGAGGTGAAAAACTGTTTTTT.

A note on this clone: Its ends do not fully match the called genes, so a read error is possible. The rearrangement uses TRBV6-6 and TRBJ1-1; D is uncertain. The germline V gene encodes CDR1 MNHNY and CDR2 SVGAGI (reference sequence). The CDR3 loop spans 11 amino acids. The CDR3 loop is CASGSAGPADF. The CDR3, as DNA: TGTGCCAGCGGGTCGGCGGGCCCCGCCGACTTT.

The J gene is TRBJ1-5, the V gene TRBV20-1; 7 bases line up with TRBD1. Trimming cost V 3 bases and J 3 bases; bases outside gene matches: 8. The germline V gene has CDR1 DFQATT and CDR2 SNEGSKA (reference sequence). The CDR3 is 15 amino acids. The CDR3: CSASPTTGANQPQHF. Written as DNA, the CDR3 is TGCAGTGCTAGTCCCACCACAGGGGCCAATCAGCCCCAGCATTTT.

The chain has TRBV29-1 and TRBJ2-7; 9 nucleotides line up with TRBD1. Per the germline V gene, CDR1 is SQVTM and CDR2 is ANQGSEA. The CDR3 spans 13 residues. The V and J ends lost 4 bases and 2 bases, in that order; junction bases with no gene match: 3. CDR3 nucleotide sequence: TGCAGCGTTGTGGGACAGGGACCCTACGAGCAGTACTTC. Amino acids: CSVVGQGPYEQYF.

Of note for this clone: Other DNA sequences of this sample code for an identical CDR3. The chain links TRBV5-1 to TRBJ2-2; TRBD2 matches 11 bases. CDR1 SGHRS and CDR2 YFSETQ come from the germline V gene. The trim removed 4 bases at V and 10 bases at J, leaving 9 bases unmatched. The CDR3 sequence is 15 residues long. CDR3 nucleotide sequence: TGCGCCAGCAGCCTGGAACCGGGACTAGCGGCGGAGCTGTTTTTT. Amino acid sequence: CASSLEPGLAAELFF.

This chain connects TRBV5-4 to TRBJ2-7, with a possible D match to TRBD1 (6 bases). The CDR3 extends over 14 amino acids. The ends were cut back, 4 bases at V and 0 bases at J, with 11 bases in the middle. In germline, CDR1 is SGHNT, CDR2 YYREEE (reference sequence). The CDR3: CASSRQDRSYEQYF. The DNA of the CDR3 is TGTGCCAGCAGCCGACAGGACCGCTCCTACGAGCAGTACTTC.